This T cell receptor (beta chain) was sequenced during a study of beta chain features in type 1 diabetes (dated by TCRdb to the late 2010s). The study in broad terms: Mean age, gender distribution, total cell number and subset yield did not differ between patients and healthy donors. Across all samples, around 100 million sorted cells were examined, and cell number per subset correlated strongly with RNA yield. In the study, recently diagnosed type 1 diabetes patients and matched healthy donors were compared on the TCRB repertoires of their sorted circulating CD4+ T cell subsets. Whereas all 28 donors provided naive and central memory subsets, regulatory and stem cell-like memory subsets were isolated from just 8 patients and roughly 8 healthy donors. On the study overall, not on this receptor specifically: Type 1 diabetes patients showed a moderate but significant shortening of TCRB CDR3 length in all four CD4+ subsets. Naive, central memory and regulatory TCRB repertoires appeared more similar among patients than among healthy donors. HLA sub-analyses involved small numbers of individuals, so any influence of HLA type on TCRB rearrangement remained unresolved. Because cDNA was sequenced instead of genomic DNA, highly expressing activated cells could be over-represented, though the groups showed no difference in activation or CD3 levels. Patients with type 1 diabetes made fewer insertions and deleted more nucleotides at VDJ recombination sites, implying thymic rearrangement abnormalities. PCR may preferentially amplify shorter templates, but because patient and control samples were amplified and corrected together, any resulting skew would affect both groups equally.

This clone was seen a few times. Its antigen remains unidentified. No much larger clone is present one base from it, and per-base qualities are unavailable. V loses 0 bases of germline sequence and J loses 9 bases, and the interval between the two ends is 12 bases. Counted from cysteine to phenylalanine, this CDR3 has 15 amino acids. Of the read, only the CDR3 DNA is kept; its 45 bases are in frame from base 1. CDR1 and CDR2 are drawn from the germline V gene: LGHNA, YSLEER. From each donor, a single peripheral blood sample of approximately 110 mL on average was drawn into heparinised tubes. Using a panel that included CD45RO, CCR7, CD25, CD127, CD95 and CD27, naive, central memory, regulatory and stem cell-like memory CD4+ T cells were sorted on a BD FACSAria II. Purity was above 98% for every sorted population. PBMCs were separated immediately by Lymphoprep density gradient centrifugation and were stained directly, without being cultured. So that batch effects would be minimized, each experiment stained and sorted samples in pairs, pairing one healthy donor with one patient.

All of the isolated RNA was reverse transcribed with the High Capacity cDNA Reverse Transcription Kit, so expressed TCRB transcripts were sequenced. Deep immunoSEQ sequencing was applied to naive, central memory and regulatory T cell samples, giving an average of about 3.7 million total reads per sample. Sorted cells were lysed in RLT buffer, and RNA was extracted using DNase-treated RNeasy Micro or Mini kits according to cell number. Each cell subset was processed separately to prevent cross-contamination, with patient and healthy donor samples processed together. The immunoSEQ multiplex PCR was used to amplify TCRB sequences from cDNA, yielding 87-bp fragments that span the CDR3 region. Amplicons were sequenced on the Illumina HiSeq platform. In the paper's pipeline: PCR bias was computationally corrected using synthetic template baselines, reads within Hamming distance 2 were collapsed, and singletons that could not be merged were discarded. Reads were aligned against IMGT to assign V, D and J genes, CDR3 length and insertions or deletions at six rearrangement sites. Within each subset, clonotype counts were normalized to sorted cell number, after which true diversity and Gini coefficients were computed with the tcR R package. The overlap coefficient, calculated on TCRB nucleotide sequences, was used to measure repertoire sharing. TCRdb limited this immuneACCESS table to in-frame rearrangements with V and J called. A share of clones is missing; checked studies link under half to unresolved V genes, and the rest is unexplained. The V and J calls and the clone size are those of that table, but D and trimming were determined from the DNA. A total of about 150,000 clones appear in this sample, almost 8% of them only once. The ten biggest clones cover 0.5% of the sample.

The chain couples TRBV4-3 to TRBJ1-6; the best D guess is TRBD1, with 5 bases matching. The specimen sequenced was central memory CD4+ T cells from blood. This receptor was obtained from a man younger than 35 with type 1 diabetes. The encoded CDR3 is CASSQEVQGSSPLHF. At the DNA level, the sequence is TGCGCCAGCAGCCAAGAGGTCCAGGGTAGTTCACCCCTCCACTTT.